The entry below gives a single T cell receptor beta chain sequence along with its context. Its target is not known. The junction had 4 bases not matched to a gene; V was cut back by 3 bases and J by 5 bases. The CDR3 is 14 amino acids. Synthesis of TCR cDNA relied on 5'RACE template switching, which attached a universal primer site and UMIs. TCRdb re-derived calls from the 5' RACE reads in MiXCR, one entry per CDR3 protein. The repertoire holds roughly 520,000 distinct CDR3 sequences, with about a fifth as singletons. This sample is part of a study of T cells after yellow fever vaccination. Looking at the study overall: Some fractions had low cell numbers, and these were prepared with SMART-Seq v4 Ultra Low Input. Study results and caveats: The bulk population could contribute abundant contaminating clonotypes to FACS-sorted repertoires. Subsequent to the booster, the majority of primary-vaccination clones reappeared (96% CD4, around 90% CD8).

Sequencing used PBMCs, obtained roughly 20 days after the first yellow fever vaccination. The source is a man in his late teens or twenties who received the YFV17D yellow fever vaccine. The genes are TRBV12-3 or TRBV12-4 and TRBJ1-5, with 7 bases lining up with TRBD1. The DNA for the CDR3 is TGTGCCAGCAGTTTCCAGGGGGGGGATCAGCCCCAGCATTTT. Translated, it gives CASSFQGGDQPQHF.